Included here is one T cell receptor (beta chain) sequence, with context. The antigen is unknown. One junction end does not reproduce the germline sequence, and a read error may be involved. This record belongs to a study of metastatic and nonmetastatic thyroid tumors. At the level of the study: Peripheral blood and tumor or nodule samples from malignant and benign thyroid patients were compared. The study's findings and limits: According to reports, the diversity of TCR beta was significantly higher in malignant thyroid tumors than in benign nodules, and this held in both blood and tumor samples.

Authors' analysis steps: Building a distant-metastasis classifier for papillary thyroid cancer drew on CDR3 differences across clinicopathological groups. Through MiXCR, TCRdb re-clonotyped the PCR reads. TCRdb's processing, not the authors', yielded these V and J calls. The profile covers almost 35,000 clones, with approximately 16% appearing a single time and 3.4% taken by the ten largest. This CDR3 spans 15 amino acids. Germline V gene lookup returns CDR1 SNHLY and CDR2 FYNNEI. All patients were treatment-naive before thyroid surgery. The receptor's source is a female donor with papillary thyroid cancer or a benign thyroid nodule (not recorded which). Some clones in this sample may be carry-over from other donors' samples. The sequencing input was blood. The rearrangement uses TRBV2 and TRBJ2-2; 12 bases fit TRBD2. DNA of the CDR3: TGTGCCAGCAGAGGACTAGCGGGACGGACCGGGGATCTGCTTTTT. It encodes CASRGLAGRTGDLLF. Drawing the rest from reference TRBV2 and TRBJ2-2, the complete variable domain is EPEVTQTPSHQVTQMGQEVILRCVPISNHLYFYWYRQILGQKVEFLVSFYNNEISEKSEIFDDQFSVERPDGSNFTLKIRSTKLEDSAMYFCASRGLAGRTGDLLFGEGSRLTVL.